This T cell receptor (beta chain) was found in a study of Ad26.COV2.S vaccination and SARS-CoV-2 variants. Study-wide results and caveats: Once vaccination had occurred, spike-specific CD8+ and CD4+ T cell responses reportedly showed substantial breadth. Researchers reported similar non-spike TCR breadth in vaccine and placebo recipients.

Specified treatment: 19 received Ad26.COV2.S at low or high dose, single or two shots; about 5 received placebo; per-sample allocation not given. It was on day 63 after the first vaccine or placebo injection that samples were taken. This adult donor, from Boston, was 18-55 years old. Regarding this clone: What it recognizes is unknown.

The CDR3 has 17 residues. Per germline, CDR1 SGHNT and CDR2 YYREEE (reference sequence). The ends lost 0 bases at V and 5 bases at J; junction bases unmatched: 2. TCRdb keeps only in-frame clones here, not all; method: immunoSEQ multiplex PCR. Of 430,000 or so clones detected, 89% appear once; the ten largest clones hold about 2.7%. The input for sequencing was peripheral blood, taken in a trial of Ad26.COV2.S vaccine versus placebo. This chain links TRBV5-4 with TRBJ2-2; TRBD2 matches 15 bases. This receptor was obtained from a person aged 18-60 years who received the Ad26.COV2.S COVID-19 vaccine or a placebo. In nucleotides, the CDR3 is TGTGCCAGCAGCTTGGGGACTAGCGGGGGGGTTACCGGGGAGCTGTTTTTT. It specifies CASSLGTSGGVTGELFF.